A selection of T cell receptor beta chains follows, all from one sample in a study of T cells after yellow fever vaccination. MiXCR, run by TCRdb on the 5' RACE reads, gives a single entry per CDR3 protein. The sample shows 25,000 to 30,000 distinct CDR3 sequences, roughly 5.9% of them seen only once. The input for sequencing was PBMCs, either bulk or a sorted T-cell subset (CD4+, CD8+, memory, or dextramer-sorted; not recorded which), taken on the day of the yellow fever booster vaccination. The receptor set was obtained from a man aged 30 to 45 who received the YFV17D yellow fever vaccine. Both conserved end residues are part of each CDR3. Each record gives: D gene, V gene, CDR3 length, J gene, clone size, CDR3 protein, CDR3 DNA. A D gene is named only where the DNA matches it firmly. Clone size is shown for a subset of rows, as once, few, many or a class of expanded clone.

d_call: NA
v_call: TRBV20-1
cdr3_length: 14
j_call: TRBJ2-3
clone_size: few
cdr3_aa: CSARGVYHTDTQYF
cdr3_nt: TGCAGTGCTAGGGGGGTCTACCACACAGATACGCAGTATTTT

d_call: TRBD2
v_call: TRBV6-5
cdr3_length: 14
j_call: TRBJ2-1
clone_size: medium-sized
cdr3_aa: CASSTSGSYNEQFF
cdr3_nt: TGTGCCAGCAGTACTAGCGGCTCCTACAATGAGCAGTTCTTC

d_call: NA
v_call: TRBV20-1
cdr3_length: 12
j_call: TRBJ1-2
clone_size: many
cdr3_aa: CSGTGGTYGYTF
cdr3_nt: TGCAGTGGGACGGGCGGAACCTATGGCTACACCTTC

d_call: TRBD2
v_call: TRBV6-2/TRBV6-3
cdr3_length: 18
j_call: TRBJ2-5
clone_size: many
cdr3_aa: CASSPGLAGGPDLETQYF
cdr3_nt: TGTGCCAGCAGTCCCGGACTAGCGGGAGGGCCTGATTTAGAGACCCAGTACTTC

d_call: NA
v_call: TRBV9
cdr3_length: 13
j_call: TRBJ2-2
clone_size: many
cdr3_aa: CASSHSHTGELFF
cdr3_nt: TGTGCCAGCAGCCACTCTCACACCGGGGAGCTGTTTTTT

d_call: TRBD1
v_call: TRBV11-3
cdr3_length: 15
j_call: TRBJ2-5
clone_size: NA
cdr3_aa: CASSLRGQGKETQYF
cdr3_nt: TGTGCCAGCAGCTTACGCGGACAGGGGAAGGAGACCCAGTACTTC

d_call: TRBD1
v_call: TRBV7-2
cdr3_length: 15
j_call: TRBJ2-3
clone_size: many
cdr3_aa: CASTLQGATSDTQYF
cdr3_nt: TGTGCCAGCACCCTCCAGGGGGCAACATCAGATACGCAGTATTTT

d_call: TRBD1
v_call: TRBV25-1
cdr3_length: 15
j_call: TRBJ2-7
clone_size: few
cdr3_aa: CASSGGTDRLYEQYF
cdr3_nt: TGTGCCAGCAGTGGAGGGACAGACCGTCTCTACGAGCAGTACTTC

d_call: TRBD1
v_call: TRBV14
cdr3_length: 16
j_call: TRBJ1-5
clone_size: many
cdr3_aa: CASSQEGTGGYQPQHF
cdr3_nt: TGTGCCAGCAGCCAAGAAGGGACAGGGGGCTATCAGCCCCAGCATTTT

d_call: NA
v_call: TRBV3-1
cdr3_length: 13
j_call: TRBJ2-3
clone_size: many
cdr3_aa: CASSRTFTDTQYF
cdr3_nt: TGTGCCAGCAGCCGAACCTTCACAGATACGCAGTATTTT

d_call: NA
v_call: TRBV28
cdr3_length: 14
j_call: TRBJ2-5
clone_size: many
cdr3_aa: CASSPIQVGETQYF
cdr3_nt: TGTGCCAGCAGCCCGATCCAGGTGGGGGAGACCCAGTACTTC